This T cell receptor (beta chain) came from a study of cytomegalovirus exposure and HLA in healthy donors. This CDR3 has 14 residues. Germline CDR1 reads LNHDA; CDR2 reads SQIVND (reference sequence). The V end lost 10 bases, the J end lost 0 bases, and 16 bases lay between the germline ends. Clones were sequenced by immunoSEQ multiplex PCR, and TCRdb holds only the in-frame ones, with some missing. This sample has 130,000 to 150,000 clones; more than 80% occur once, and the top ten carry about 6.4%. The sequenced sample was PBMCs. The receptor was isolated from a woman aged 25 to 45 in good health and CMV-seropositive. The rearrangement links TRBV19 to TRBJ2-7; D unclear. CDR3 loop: CATAIDFSSYEQYF. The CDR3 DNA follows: TGTGCCACGGCGATAGACTTTTCCTCCTACGAGCAGTACTTC.